The 15 T cell receptor beta chains in this list originate from one sample, sequenced in a study of PD-1 and CTLA-4 blockade in melanoma. Generated by immunoSEQ multiplex PCR, the TCRdb table keeps only in-frame clones and is missing some. The table records 9,000 to 13,000 clones, 82% of them present only once. The source was CD8+ T cells from peripheral blood, collected from a patient given anti-PD-1 treatment. The receptors were sampled from a human donor with melanoma.

The chain joins TRBV12-3 or TRBV12-4 to TRBJ1-1; D is unresolved. V lost 4 bases to trimming and J lost 5 bases, with 8 bases between them. The CDR3 length is 12 residues. CDR3 in amino acids: CASSSLWTEAFF. Here the CDR3 DNA reads TGTGCCAGCAGTTCCCTTTGGACTGAAGCTTTCTTT.

V usage is TRBV7-8 and J usage is TRBJ2-7; possible D gene TRBD2, 6 bases. Germline values: CDR1 SGHVS, CDR2 FQNEAQ. V lost 1 base and J lost 2, with 12 bases in between. The CDR3 has 15 amino acids. CDR3 residues: CASSLDTGRPYEQYF. The CDR3 DNA is TGTGCCAGCAGCTTAGACACCGGGAGACCCTACGAGCAGTACTTC.

This chain uses TRBV27 with TRBJ1-5; D gene uncertain. This CDR3 is 14 amino acids long. The germline CDR1 and CDR2 sequences are MNHEY and SMNVEV (reference sequence). V was pared by 0 bases and J by 6 bases, with 9 bases between. CDR3 DNA: TGTGCCAGCAGTTTATCAGGCCCGATTCAGCCCCAGCATTTT. Protein product: CASSLSGPIQPQHF.

This chain connects TRBV10-2 to TRBJ1-1, with D possibly matching TRBD1 (5 bases). V lost 6 bases and J 4 bases, leaving 12 bases between the germline ends. The CDR3 totals 13 residues. Germline values: CDR1 WSHSY, CDR2 SAAADI. In nucleotides, the CDR3 is TGCGCCAGCAGCGGGGGTGGCGGCACTGAAGCTTTCTTT. It yields the protein CASSGGGGTEAFF.

The V call is TRBV6-6, the J call TRBJ1-1; possibly TRBD1 for D (5 bases). This CDR3 spans 15 amino acids. Germline V CDR1 and CDR2: MNHNY, SVGAGI (reference sequence). The V end lost 0 bases, the J end lost 1 base, and 9 bases lay between the germline ends. CDR3 coding DNA: TGTGCCAGCAGTTACTCGACAGAGCCGAACACTGAAGCTTTCTTT. This sequence encodes CASSYSTEPNTEAFF.

This chain links TRBV2 with TRBJ1-1; D unresolved. The ends were cut back, 2 bases at V and 1 base at J, with 11 bases in the middle. The CDR3 consists of 15 residues. Germline loops: CDR1 SNHLY, CDR2 FYNNEI. This CDR3 reads CASSESPRRNTEAFF. CDR3 nucleotide sequence: TGTGCCAGCAGTGAAAGTCCAAGAAGGAACACTGAAGCTTTCTTT.

In its sample, this clone was seen a few times. V is TRBV7-8 and J is TRBJ1-3; 7 bases map to TRBD1. CDR3 size: 16 residues. V shed 5 bases and J 0 bases; nucleotides not matched to a gene: 7. The germline gives CDR1 SGHVS, CDR2 FQNEAQ. The chain's CDR3 is CASSLGTALSGNTIYF. DNA for the CDR3: TGTGCCAGCAGCCTTGGGACAGCACTCTCTGGAAACACCATATATTTT.

This clone was found once. The V call is TRBV6-5, the J call TRBJ2-1; 11 nucleotides match TRBD2. The V gene end was trimmed by 6 bases and the J gene end by 7 bases; junction bases not matched to a gene: 8. The CDR3 consists of 15 residues. CDR1 and CDR2 (germline): MNHEY, SVGAGI. The CDR3: CASSLAGGPVNEQFF. In DNA form, the CDR3 reads TGTGCCAGCAGCTTAGCGGGGGGGCCCGTGAATGAGCAGTTCTTC.

J is TRBJ1-2 and V is TRBV11-3; D is perhaps TRBD1 (6 bases). The CDR3 runs to 15 residues. The germline gives CDR1 SGHNT, CDR2 YENEEA. The V gene lost 0 bases and the J gene lost 7 bases, with 15 bases spanning the gap. CDR3: CASSLDEGGRFGYTF. CDR3 sequence (DNA): TGTGCCAGCAGCTTAGATGAGGGGGGGCGCTTTGGCTACACCTTC.

V and J are TRBV7-2 and TRBJ1-1, with D perhaps matching TRBD1 (5 bases). Trimming cost V 5 bases and J 10 bases, with 23 bases left between them. Looked up from germline, CDR1 is SGHTA and CDR2 is FQGNSA. This CDR3 has 15 residues. This chain's CDR3 is CASSPGWGGALGAFF. In DNA form, the CDR3 reads TGTGCCAGCAGCCCTGGGTGGGGAGGGGCTCTTGGAGCTTTCTTT.

V is TRBV12-3 or TRBV12-4 and J is TRBJ2-3; no firm D call. This CDR3 spans 12 amino acids. Between the trimmed V and J ends, which lost 3 bases and 2 bases, there was a span of 3 bases. The CDR3: CASSFDTDTQYF. The CDR3 DNA reads TGTGCCAGCAGTTTTGACACAGATACGCAGTATTTT.

This rearrangement joins TRBV18 to TRBJ2-5; D gene uncertain. The CDR3 is 14 residues long. Looked up from germline, CDR1 is KGHSH and CDR2 is LQKENI. V lost 0 bases and J 0 bases, leaving 5 bases between the germline ends. CDR3 protein: CASSPPLYQETQYF. The CDR3 nucleotides read TGTGCCAGCTCACCACCGTTGTACCAAGAGACCCAGTACTTC.

V is TRBV9 and J is TRBJ1-2, with D uncertain. Germline CDR1 is SGDLS and CDR2 is YYNGEE. The CDR3 consists of 11 residues. Trimming left V 0 bases short and J 10 bases short, with 7 bases between. The CDR3 DNA reads TGTGCCAGCAGCGTAGGGATGGACTACACCTTC. This gives the protein CASSVGMDYTF.

V gene TRBV27 combines with J gene TRBJ2-1; TRBD2 might be the D (5 bases). The CDR3 contains 14 residues. Germline values: CDR1 MNHEY, CDR2 SMNVEV (reference sequence). V was cut by 5 bases and J by 4 bases, with 12 bases left in between. The CDR3 is CASSIGEIYNEQFF. CDR3 coding DNA: TGTGCCAGCAGTATCGGGGAAATTTACAATGAGCAGTTCTTC.

The chain employs TRBV11-3 and TRBJ2-1; D may be TRBD2 (6 bases). Trimming pared 8 bases from V and 0 bases from J, leaving 14 bases between. CDR1 is SGHNT, CDR2 YENEEA, per germline. The CDR3 has 15 amino acids. For the CDR3, the DNA is TGTGCCAGCCAAGGAGACGGGAGCTCCTACAATGAGCAGTTCTTC. Amino acid sequence: CASQGDGSSYNEQFF.